This is a list of T cell receptor beta chains from one sample in a study of T cells after posttransplantation cyclophosphamide. Method: immunoSEQ multiplex PCR; TCRdb's copy keeps in-frame clones and lacks some. Observed in the sample are about 39,000 clones, none of them singletons. Sequencing was done on a sample of PBMCs. These receptors were obtained from a woman aged 50 to 60 in good health and a related stem cell transplant donor. The CDR3 runs from the conserved cysteine through the conserved F or W. Each record gives: V gene, J gene, clone size, D gene, CDR3 protein, CDR3 DNA. A D gene is named only where the DNA matches it firmly. Clone sizes are shown as once, few, many or a size class.

v_gene: TRBV5-1; j_gene: TRBJ2-3; abundance: few; d_gene: TRBD2; CDR3aa: CASSITSGGRGTDTQYF; CDR3nt: TGCGCCAGCAGCATTACTAGCGGGGGACGAGGCACAGATACGCAGTATTTT
v_gene: TRBV27; j_gene: TRBJ2-6; abundance: few; d_gene: -; CDR3aa: CASSGGREVPGANVLTF; CDR3nt: TGTGCCAGCAGTGGGGGAAGGGAGGTGCCTGGGGCCAACGTCCTGACTTTC
v_gene: TRBV2; j_gene: TRBJ2-3; abundance: many; d_gene: -; CDR3aa: CASNELDSTDTQYF; CDR3nt: TGTGCCAGCAATGAGCTCGACTCGACGGATACGCAGTATTTT
v_gene: TRBV10-2; j_gene: TRBJ2-4; abundance: many; d_gene: -; CDR3aa: CASSEGGSKNIQYF; CDR3nt: TGCGCCAGCAGTGAGGGGGGGTCCAAAAACATTCAGTACTTC
v_gene: TRBV19; j_gene: TRBJ2-3; abundance: many; d_gene: -; CDR3aa: CASSISTDTQYF; CDR3nt: TGTGCCAGTAGTATCTCCACAGATACGCAGTATTTT
v_gene: TRBV11-2; j_gene: TRBJ1-4; abundance: many; d_gene: TRBD1; CDR3aa: CASSLGQGAEKLFF; CDR3nt: TGTGCCAGCAGCTTGGGACAGGGGGCTGAAAAACTGTTTTTT
v_gene: TRBV13; j_gene: TRBJ2-7; abundance: many; d_gene: TRBD1; CDR3aa: CASSLIYGQGMGEQYF; CDR3nt: TGTGCCAGCAGCTTGATTTACGGACAGGGGATGGGCGAGCAGTACTTC
v_gene: TRBV6-6; j_gene: TRBJ1-1; abundance: many; d_gene: -; CDR3aa: CASREGVGLRFF; CDR3nt: TGTGCCAGCAGAGAGGGGGTGGGTCTGCGTTTCTTT
v_gene: TRBV14; j_gene: TRBJ2-2; abundance: many; d_gene: -; CDR3aa: CASSFRGTGELFF; CDR3nt: TGTGCCAGCAGCTTTAGGGGCACCGGGGAGCTGTTTTTT
v_gene: TRBV28; j_gene: TRBJ1-2; abundance: many; d_gene: TRBD1; CDR3aa: CASSLATGGSYGYTF; CDR3nt: TGTGCCAGCAGCCTAGCGACAGGGGGCAGCTATGGCTACACCTTC
v_gene: TRBV2; j_gene: TRBJ2-1; abundance: many; d_gene: TRBD2; CDR3aa: CASRILANDNEQFF; CDR3nt: TGTGCCAGCAGGATACTAGCGAACGACAATGAGCAGTTCTTC
v_gene: TRBV30; j_gene: TRBJ1-1; abundance: many; d_gene: TRBD1; CDR3aa: CAWDGQGGRTEAFF; CDR3nt: TGTGCCTGGGACGGACAGGGAGGCCGCACTGAAGCTTTCTTT
v_gene: TRBV7-9; j_gene: TRBJ2-6; abundance: many; d_gene: -; CDR3aa: CASIGEDDSSGANVLTF; CDR3nt: TGTGCCAGCATCGGGGAGGACGACAGCTCTGGGGCCAACGTCCTGACTTTC
v_gene: TRBV19; j_gene: TRBJ1-2; abundance: many; d_gene: TRBD1; CDR3aa: CASSPGTDYYGYTF; CDR3nt: TGTGCCAGTAGCCCAGGGACAGACTACTATGGCTACACCTTC
v_gene: TRBV7-2; j_gene: TRBJ2-3; abundance: many; d_gene: -; CDR3aa: CASSLYTGSDTQYF; CDR3nt: TGTGCCAGCAGCTTATACACAGGGTCGGATACGCAGTATTTT
v_gene: TRBV14; j_gene: TRBJ2-5; abundance: few; d_gene: -; CDR3aa: CASSSGTLVPREQYF; CDR3nt: TGTGCCAGCAGCTCCGGGACACTGGTCCCTAGGGAGCAGTACTTC